The source of this T cell receptor (beta chain) is a study of technical replicates of blood from several donors. Using immunoSEQ multiplex PCR, the repertoire was profiled, and TCRdb retains in-frame clones only, with some absent. The sample records under 95,000 clones, more than 95% being singletons. This CDR3 comprises 18 residues. Germline lookup yields CDR1 SGHAT and CDR2 FQNNGV. J gave up 3 bases and V 1 base, and 14 bases lay outside the gene matches. The sequence was collected from a human donor in good health. The specimen was T cells isolated from PBMCs. The rearrangement links TRBV11-2 to TRBJ2-5, with TRBD1 matching 7 bases. CDR3 in DNA: TGTGCCAGCAGCTTAGGCAGGGGGTTTGGGTCGGGAAAAGAGACCCAGTACTTC. This sequence encodes CASSLGRGFGSGKETQYF.